This record covers a single T cell receptor beta chain. A quantity of about 0.5 to 1 ug RNA underwent reverse transcription using random hexamers. Multiplex immunoSEQ PCR targeted 54 Vbeta and 13 Jbeta TCR beta segments. TCRdb ran MiXCR on the immunoSEQ multiplex PCR reads and lists one entry per CDR3 protein. The table lists roughly 150,000 distinct CDR3 sequences, roughly 94% of them singletons. This entry comes from a study of CD8 T cells in Susac syndrome. V was cut by 0 bases and J by 5 bases, with 13 bases left in between. This CDR3 spans 15 amino acids. The V gene's germline CDR1 is DFQATT and CDR2 SNEGSKA (reference sequence). CD8+ and CD4+ T cells circulating in blood were sequenced for TCR beta. FACS enriched CD8+ TEMRA cells, while bulk CD8+ and CD4+ were negatively isolated.

V is TRBV20-1 and J is TRBJ2-2, with D possibly TRBD1 on 5 matching bases. Sequencing used CD8+ T cells from PBMCs. The sequence was obtained from a human donor with multiple sclerosis. The CDR3 nucleotides are TGCAGTGCTAGAGATCTCGACAGATCAACCGGGGAGCTGTTTTTT. Its translation: CSARDLDRSTGELFF.